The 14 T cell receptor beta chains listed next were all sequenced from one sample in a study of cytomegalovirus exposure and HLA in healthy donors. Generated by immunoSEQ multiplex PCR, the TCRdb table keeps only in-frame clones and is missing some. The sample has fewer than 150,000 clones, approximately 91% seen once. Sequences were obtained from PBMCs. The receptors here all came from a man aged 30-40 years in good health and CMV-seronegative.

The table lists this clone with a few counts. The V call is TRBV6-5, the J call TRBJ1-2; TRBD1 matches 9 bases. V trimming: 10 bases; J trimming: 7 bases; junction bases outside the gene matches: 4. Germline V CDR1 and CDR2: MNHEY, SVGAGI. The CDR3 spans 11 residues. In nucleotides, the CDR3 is TGTGCCACGGCGACAGGGGGTGGCTACACCTTC. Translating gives CATATGGGYTF.

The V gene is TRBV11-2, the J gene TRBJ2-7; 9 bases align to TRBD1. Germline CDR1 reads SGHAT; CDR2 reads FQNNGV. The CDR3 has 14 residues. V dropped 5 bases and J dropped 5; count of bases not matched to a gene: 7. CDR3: CASSPWTGVDEQYF. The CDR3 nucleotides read TGTGCCAGCAGCCCTTGGACAGGGGTTGACGAGCAGTACTTC.

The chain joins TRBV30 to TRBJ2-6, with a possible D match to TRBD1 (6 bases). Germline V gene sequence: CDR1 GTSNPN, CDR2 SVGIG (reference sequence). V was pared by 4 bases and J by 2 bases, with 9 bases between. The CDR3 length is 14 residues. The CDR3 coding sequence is TGTGCCTGGATAACAGGGACTGGGGCCAACGTCCTGACTTTC. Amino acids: CAWITGTGANVLTF. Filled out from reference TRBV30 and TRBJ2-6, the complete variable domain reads SQTIHQWPATLVQPVGSPLSLECTVEGTSNPNLYWYRQAAGRGLQLLFYSVGIGQISSEVPQNLSASRPQDRQFILSSKKLLLSDSGFYLCAWITGTGANVLTFGAGSRLTVL.

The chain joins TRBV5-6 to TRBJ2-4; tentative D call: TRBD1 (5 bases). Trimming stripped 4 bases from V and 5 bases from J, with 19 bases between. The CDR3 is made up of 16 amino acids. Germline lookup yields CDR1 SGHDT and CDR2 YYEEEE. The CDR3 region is CASSGGQRSAQNIQYF. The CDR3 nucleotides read TGTGCCAGCAGCGGCGGACAACGGTCAGCTCAAAACATTCAGTACTTC.

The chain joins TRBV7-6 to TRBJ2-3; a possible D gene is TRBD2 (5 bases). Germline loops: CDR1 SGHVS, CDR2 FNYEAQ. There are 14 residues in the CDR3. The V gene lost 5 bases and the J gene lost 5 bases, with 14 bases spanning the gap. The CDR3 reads CASSGLPPLDTQYF. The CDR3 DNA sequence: TGTGCCAGCAGCGGACTTCCTCCTCTAGATACGCAGTATTTT.

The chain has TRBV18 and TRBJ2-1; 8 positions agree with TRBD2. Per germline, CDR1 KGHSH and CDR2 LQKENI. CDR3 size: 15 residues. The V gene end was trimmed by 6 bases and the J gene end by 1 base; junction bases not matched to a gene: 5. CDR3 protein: CASSTLAASYNEQFF. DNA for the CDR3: TGTGCCAGCTCCACACTAGCGGCTTCCTACAATGAGCAGTTCTTC.

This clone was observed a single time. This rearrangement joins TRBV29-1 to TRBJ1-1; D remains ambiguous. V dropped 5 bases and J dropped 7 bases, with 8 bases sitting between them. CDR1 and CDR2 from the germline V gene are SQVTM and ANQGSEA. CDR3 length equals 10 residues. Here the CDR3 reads CSVSVIEAFF. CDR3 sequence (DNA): TGCAGCGTTTCCGTAATTGAAGCTTTCTTT.

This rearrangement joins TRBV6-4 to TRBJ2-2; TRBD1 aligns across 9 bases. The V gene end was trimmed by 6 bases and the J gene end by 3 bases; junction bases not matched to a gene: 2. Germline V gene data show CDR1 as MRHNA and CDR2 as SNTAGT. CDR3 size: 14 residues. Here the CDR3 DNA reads TGTGCCAGCAGCAGGGACAGGGACACCGGGGAGCTGTTTTTT. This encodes CASSRDRDTGELFF.

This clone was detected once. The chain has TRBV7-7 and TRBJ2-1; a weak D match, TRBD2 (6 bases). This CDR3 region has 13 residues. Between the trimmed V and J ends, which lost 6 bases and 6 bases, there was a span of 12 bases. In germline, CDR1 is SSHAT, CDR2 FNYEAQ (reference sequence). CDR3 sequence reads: CASSRDLANEQFF. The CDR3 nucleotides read TGTGCCAGCAGTCGGGACTTAGCCAATGAGCAGTTCTTC.

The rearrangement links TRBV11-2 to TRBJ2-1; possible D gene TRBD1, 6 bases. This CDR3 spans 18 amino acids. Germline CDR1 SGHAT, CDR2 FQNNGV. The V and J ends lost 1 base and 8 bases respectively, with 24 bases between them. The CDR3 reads CASSLGIRGAVFSHEQFF. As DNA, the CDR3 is TGTGCCAGCAGCTTAGGTATCAGGGGAGCTGTTTTTAGTCATGAGCAGTTCTTC. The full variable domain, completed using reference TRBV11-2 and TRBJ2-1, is EAGVAQSPRYKIIEKRQSVAFWCNPISGHATLYWYQQILGQGPKLLIQFQNNGVVDDSQLPKDRFSAERLKGVDSTLKIQPAKLEDSAVYLCASSLGIRGAVFSHEQFFGPGTRLTVL.

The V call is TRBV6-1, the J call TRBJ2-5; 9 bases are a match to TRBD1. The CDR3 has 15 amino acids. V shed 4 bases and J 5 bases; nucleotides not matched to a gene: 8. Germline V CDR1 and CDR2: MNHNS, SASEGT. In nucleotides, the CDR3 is TGTGCCAGCAGTGGGGGGGGACAGGGCAGCGAGACCCAGTACTTC. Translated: CASSGGGQGSETQYF.

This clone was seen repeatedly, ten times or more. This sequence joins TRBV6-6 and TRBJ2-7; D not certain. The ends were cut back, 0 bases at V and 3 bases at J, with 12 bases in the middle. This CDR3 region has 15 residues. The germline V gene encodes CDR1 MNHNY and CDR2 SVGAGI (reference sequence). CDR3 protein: CASSYSITSSYEQYF. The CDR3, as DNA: TGTGCCAGCAGTTACTCGATAACTTCGAGCTACGAGCAGTACTTC.

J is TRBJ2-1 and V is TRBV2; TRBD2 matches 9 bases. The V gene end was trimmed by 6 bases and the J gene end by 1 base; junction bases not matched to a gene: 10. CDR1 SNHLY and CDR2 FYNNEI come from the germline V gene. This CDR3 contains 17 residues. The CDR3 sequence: CASRALAGLASYNEQFF. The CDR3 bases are TGTGCCAGCAGAGCCCTGGCGGGACTAGCTTCCTACAATGAGCAGTTCTTC.

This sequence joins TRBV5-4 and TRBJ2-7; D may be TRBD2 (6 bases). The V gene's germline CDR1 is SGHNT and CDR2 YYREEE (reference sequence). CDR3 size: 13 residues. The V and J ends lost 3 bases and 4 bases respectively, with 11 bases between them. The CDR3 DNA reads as TGTGCCAGCAGCTATACGGGAGATTACGAGCAGTACTTC. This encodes CASSYTGDYEQYF.